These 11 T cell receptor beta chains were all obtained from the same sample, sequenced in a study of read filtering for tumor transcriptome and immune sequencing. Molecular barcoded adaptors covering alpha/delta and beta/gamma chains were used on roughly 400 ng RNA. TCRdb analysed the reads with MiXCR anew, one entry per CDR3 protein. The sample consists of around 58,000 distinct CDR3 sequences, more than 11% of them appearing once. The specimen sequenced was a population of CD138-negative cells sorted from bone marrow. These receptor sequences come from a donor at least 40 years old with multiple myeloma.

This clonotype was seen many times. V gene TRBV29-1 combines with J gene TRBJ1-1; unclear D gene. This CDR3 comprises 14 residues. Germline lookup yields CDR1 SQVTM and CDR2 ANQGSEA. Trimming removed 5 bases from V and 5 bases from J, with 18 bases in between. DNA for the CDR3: TGCAGCGTTTTAGCTCTTGCGGGGAATACTGAAGCTTTCTTT. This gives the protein CSVLALAGNTEAFF.

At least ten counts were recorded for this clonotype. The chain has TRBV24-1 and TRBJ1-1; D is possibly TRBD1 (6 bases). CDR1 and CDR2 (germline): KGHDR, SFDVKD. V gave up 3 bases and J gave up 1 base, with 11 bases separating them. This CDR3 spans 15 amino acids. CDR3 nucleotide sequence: TGTGCCACCAGTGATACAGCGACAGGGAACACTGAAGCTTTCTTT. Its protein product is CATSDTATGNTEAFF.

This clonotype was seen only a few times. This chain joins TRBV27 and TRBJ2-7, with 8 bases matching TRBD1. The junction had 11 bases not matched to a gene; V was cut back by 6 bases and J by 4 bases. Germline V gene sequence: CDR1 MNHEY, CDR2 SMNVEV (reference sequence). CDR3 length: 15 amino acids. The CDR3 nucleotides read TGTGCCAGCAGGCACGGATTGGACAGGGTATACGAGCAGTACTTC. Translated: CASRHGLDRVYEQYF.

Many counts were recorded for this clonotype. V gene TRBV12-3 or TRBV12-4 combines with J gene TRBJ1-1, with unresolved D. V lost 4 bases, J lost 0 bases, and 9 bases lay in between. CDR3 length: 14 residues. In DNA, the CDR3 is TGTGCCAGCAGTTACCAATCGATGAACACTGAAGCTTTCTTT. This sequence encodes CASSYQSMNTEAFF.

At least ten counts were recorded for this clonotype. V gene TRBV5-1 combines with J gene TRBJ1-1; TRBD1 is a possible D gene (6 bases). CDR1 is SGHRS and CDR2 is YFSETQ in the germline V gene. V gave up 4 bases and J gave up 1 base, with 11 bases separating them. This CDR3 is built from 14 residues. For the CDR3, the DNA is TGCGCCAGCAGCCGTGGGGACACGAACACTGAAGCTTTCTTT. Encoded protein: CASSRGDTNTEAFF.

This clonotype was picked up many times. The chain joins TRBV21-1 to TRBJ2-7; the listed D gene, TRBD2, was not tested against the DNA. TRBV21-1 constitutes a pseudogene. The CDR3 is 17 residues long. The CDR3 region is CASSNLKPSGSSYEQYF. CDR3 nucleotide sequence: TGTGCCAGCAGCAATTTAAAACCTAGCGGTAGCTCCTACGAGCAGTACTTC.

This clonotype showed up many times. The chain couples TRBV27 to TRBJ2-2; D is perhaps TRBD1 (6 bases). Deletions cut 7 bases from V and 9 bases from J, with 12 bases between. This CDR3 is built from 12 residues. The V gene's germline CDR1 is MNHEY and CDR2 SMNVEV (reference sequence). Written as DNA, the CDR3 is TGTGCCAGCACCACAGGGTCCAGGGAGCTGTTTTTT. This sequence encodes CASTTGSRELFF.

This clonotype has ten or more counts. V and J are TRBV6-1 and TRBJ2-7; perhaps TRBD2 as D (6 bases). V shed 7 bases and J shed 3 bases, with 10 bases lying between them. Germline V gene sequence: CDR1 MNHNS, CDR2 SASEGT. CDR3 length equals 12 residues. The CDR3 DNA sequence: TGTGCCAGCATTTGGGGAGGCTACGAGCAGTACTTC. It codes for CASIWGGYEQYF.

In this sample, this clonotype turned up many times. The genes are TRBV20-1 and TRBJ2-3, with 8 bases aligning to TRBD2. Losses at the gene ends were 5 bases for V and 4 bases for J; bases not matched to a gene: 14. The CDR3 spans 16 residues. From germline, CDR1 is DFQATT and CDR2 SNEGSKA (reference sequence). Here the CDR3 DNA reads TGCAGTGCTTCGACAACCACTAGCGGAGGGGCAGATACGCAGTATTTT. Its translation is CSASTTTSGGADTQYF.

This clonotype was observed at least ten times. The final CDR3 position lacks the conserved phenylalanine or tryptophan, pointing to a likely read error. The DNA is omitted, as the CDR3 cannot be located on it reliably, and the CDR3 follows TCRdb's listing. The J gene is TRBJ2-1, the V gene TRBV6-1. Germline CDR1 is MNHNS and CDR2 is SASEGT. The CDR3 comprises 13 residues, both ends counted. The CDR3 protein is CASQDTVAGQVLI.

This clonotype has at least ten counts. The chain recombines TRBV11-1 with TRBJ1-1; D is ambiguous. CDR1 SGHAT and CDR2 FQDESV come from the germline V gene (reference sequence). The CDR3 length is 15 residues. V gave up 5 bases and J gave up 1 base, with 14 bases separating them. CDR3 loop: CASSHSGGRNTEAFF. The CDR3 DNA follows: TGTGCCAGCAGCCATTCCGGAGGGAGGAACACTGAAGCTTTCTTT.